This entry describes one T cell receptor (beta chain). This sample is part of a study of blood T cell dynamics during melanoma immunotherapy. The CDR3 covers 16 residues. The ends were cut back, 0 bases at V and 4 bases at J, with 13 bases in the middle. Germline CDR1 and CDR2: LGHNA and YNFKEQ. The time point was: week 3, after first cycle of checkpoint inhibitor. No patient had earlier systemic cancer treatment, concurrent immunosuppressants, or another active cancer. Measured with immunoSEQ multiplex PCR; TCRdb has only the in-frame clones, and not every one. The repertoire has about 7,300 clones, over 65% of them found once; the top ten carry approximately 15%.

The sequence was obtained from a human donor with melanoma. V and J are TRBV4-2 and TRBJ2-1; D not certain. Specimen: blood, collected from a patient treated with checkpoint blockade. CDR3 sequence: CASSQDDLYGYNEQFF. The CDR3, as DNA: TGTGCCAGCAGCCAAGATGACCTATACGGGTACAATGAGCAGTTCTTC.